A selection of T cell receptor beta chains follows, all from one sample in a study of CD8 T cells in Susac syndrome. Each CDR3 protein gets one entry after TCRdb re-called the immunoSEQ multiplex PCR reads with MiXCR. The data show approximately 220,000 distinct CDR3 sequences, roughly 94% seen once. Sequencing was carried out using CD4+ T cells from PBMCs. The receptor source for this set is a human donor with multiple sclerosis. Each CDR3 is given with its conserved first and last residue. D genes are given only for firm matches. The size of a clone is reported for some rows only, either as once, few or many, or as a class for expanded clones.

clone_size: .; d_call: .; v_call: TRBV7-9; j_call: TRBJ2-2; cdr3_nt: TGTGCCAGCAGCCCCCCCGGGGAGCTGTTTTTT; cdr3_aa: CASSPPGELFF
clone_size: .; d_call: .; v_call: TRBV5-4; j_call: TRBJ2-3; cdr3_nt: TGTGCCAGCAGCTTGGATGAGAAGGGCACAGATACGCAGTATTTT; cdr3_aa: CASSLDEKGTDTQYF
clone_size: .; d_call: .; v_call: TRBV29-1; j_call: TRBJ2-2; cdr3_nt: TGCAGCGTAGGACGGATGAACACCGGGGAGCTGTTTTTT; cdr3_aa: CSVGRMNTGELFF
clone_size: .; d_call: .; v_call: TRBV27; j_call: TRBJ2-7; cdr3_nt: TGTGCCAGCTCGGGTTTAGGGGGGCGATACGAGCAGTACTTC; cdr3_aa: CASSGLGGRYEQYF
clone_size: .; d_call: .; v_call: TRBV24-1; j_call: TRBJ2-1; cdr3_nt: TGTGTCCACGTGGCTATAACCACCGATGAGCAGTTCTTC; cdr3_aa: CVHVAITTDEQFF
clone_size: .; d_call: .; v_call: TRBV15; j_call: TRBJ1-1; cdr3_nt: TGTGCCACCAGCTCCTACCTAAACACTGAAGCTTTCTTT; cdr3_aa: CATSSYLNTEAFF
clone_size: .; d_call: .; v_call: TRBV20-1; j_call: TRBJ1-6; cdr3_nt: TGCAGTGCTAGAGATCGGTCTCGCGCCTATAATTCACCCCTCCACTTT; cdr3_aa: CSARDRSRAYNSPLHF
clone_size: .; d_call: TRBD1; v_call: TRBV3-1; j_call: TRBJ2-1; cdr3_nt: TGTGCCAGCAGCCGGGACAGGGGTAATGAGCAGTTCTTC; cdr3_aa: CASSRDRGNEQFF
clone_size: once; d_call: .; v_call: TRBV9; j_call: TRBJ1-1; cdr3_nt: TGTGCCAGCACCCCAACAACGGCGAACACTGAAGCTTTCTTT; cdr3_aa: CASTPTTANTEAFF
clone_size: .; d_call: TRBD1; v_call: TRBV12-3/TRBV12-4; j_call: TRBJ2-7; cdr3_nt: TGTGCCAGCAGTTTAGCAGGGGGCTCCAAACCGCAGTACTTC; cdr3_aa: CASSLAGGSKPQYF
clone_size: .; d_call: .; v_call: TRBV30; j_call: TRBJ2-5; cdr3_nt: TGTGCCTGGAGTGTCTGGGGGACCCAGTACTTC; cdr3_aa: CAWSVWGTQYF
clone_size: once; d_call: .; v_call: TRBV20-1; j_call: TRBJ2-2; cdr3_nt: TGCAGTGCCAAGATGGGGGGCGACACCGGGGAGCTGTTTTTT; cdr3_aa: CSAKMGGDTGELFF
clone_size: .; d_call: .; v_call: TRBV6-2/TRBV6-3; j_call: TRBJ2-5; cdr3_nt: TGTGCCAGCAGTTACATATCCAAGACCCAGTACTTC; cdr3_aa: CASSYISKTQYF
clone_size: few; d_call: .; v_call: TRBV3-1; j_call: TRBJ2-3; cdr3_nt: TGTGCCAGCAGCCAAGTCGCGGATACGCAGTATTTT; cdr3_aa: CASSQVADTQYF
clone_size: .; d_call: TRBD1; v_call: TRBV9; j_call: TRBJ1-1; cdr3_nt: TGTGCCAGCAGCGTCCGACAGGGGGTGGACACTGAAGCTTTCTTT; cdr3_aa: CASSVRQGVDTEAFF
clone_size: .; d_call: TRBD1; v_call: TRBV2; j_call: TRBJ1-6; cdr3_nt: TGTGCCAGCAGTCGCCGACAGGGAGGCAATTCACCCCTCCACTTT; cdr3_aa: CASSRRQGGNSPLHF
clone_size: .; d_call: TRBD1; v_call: TRBV5-5; j_call: TRBJ1-6; cdr3_nt: TGTGCCAGCAGCTCCACCCGGGACAGGGAAGGGTCTCCCCTCCACTTT; cdr3_aa: CASSSTRDREGSPLHF
clone_size: .; d_call: .; v_call: TRBV5-1; j_call: TRBJ2-5; cdr3_nt: TGCGCCAGCAGCTTGGGACAGATGGAGACCCAGTACTTC; cdr3_aa: CASSLGQMETQYF
clone_size: .; d_call: TRBD1; v_call: TRBV7-9; j_call: TRBJ2-7; cdr3_nt: TGTGCCAGCAAGCCGGACAGGGGATCCTACGAGCAGTACTTC; cdr3_aa: CASKPDRGSYEQYF
clone_size: .; d_call: TRBD2; v_call: TRBV5-1; j_call: TRBJ2-5; cdr3_nt: TGCGCCAGCAGCTCCCATTTGACTAGCTTGGAGACCCAGTACTTC; cdr3_aa: CASSSHLTSLETQYF
clone_size: .; d_call: .; v_call: TRBV29-1; j_call: TRBJ2-3; cdr3_nt: TGCAGCGTTGAAGGAGATACGCAGTATTTT; cdr3_aa: CSVEGDTQYF
clone_size: .; d_call: .; v_call: TRBV27; j_call: TRBJ2-3; cdr3_nt: TGTGCCAGCAGTTTTGCGGGGAGCACAGATACGCAGTATTTT; cdr3_aa: CASSFAGSTDTQYF
clone_size: .; d_call: .; v_call: TRBV6-6; j_call: TRBJ2-5; cdr3_nt: TGTGCCAGCAGTTACTCGAGAAAGGTTCAAGAGACCCAGTACTTC; cdr3_aa: CASSYSRKVQETQYF
clone_size: .; d_call: TRBD1; v_call: TRBV6-6; j_call: TRBJ1-2; cdr3_nt: TGTGCCAGCAGTGACAGGGGATTGGGTGGCTACACCTTC; cdr3_aa: CASSDRGLGGYTF
clone_size: .; d_call: .; v_call: TRBV30; j_call: TRBJ1-2; cdr3_nt: TGTGCCTGGTCTTCCGGGAACTATGGCTACACCTTC; cdr3_aa: CAWSSGNYGYTF
clone_size: .; d_call: TRBD1; v_call: TRBV29-1; j_call: TRBJ2-7; cdr3_nt: TGCAGCGTTGAACAGGGGGCTTCCGAGCAGTACTTC; cdr3_aa: CSVEQGASEQYF
clone_size: .; d_call: .; v_call: TRBV20-1; j_call: TRBJ2-5; cdr3_nt: TGCAGTGCCTGGGCTGGCAAAGAGACCCAGTACTTC; cdr3_aa: CSAWAGKETQYF